Below, 25 T cell receptor beta chains from the same sample are listed, as sequenced in a study of blood T cell repertoires in COVID-19 (TCRdb year 2020). Library prep was done by the immunoSEQ multiplex PCR assay. TCRdb holds this immuneACCESS table with in-frame rearrangements only. Some clones are missing; in checked studies, unresolved V genes explain under half, and the rest has no known cause. Across this sample there are approximately 29,000 clones, with just under 95% seen only once. The ten largest clones take up around 0.86% of the sample. Specimen: peripheral blood. These receptor sequences come from a woman aged 70-85 years with COVID-19, enrolled during active disease.

The chain uses TRBV7-6 and TRBJ2-7; TRBD1 is a possible D gene (5 bases). Germline assignment: CDR1 SGHVS and CDR2 FNYEAQ. The length of the CDR3 is 15 residues. V was trimmed by 1 base and J by 0 bases, leaving 10 bases between them. The CDR3 is CASSLVSRDSYEQYF. The DNA of the CDR3 is TGTGCCAGCAGCTTAGTGAGCAGGGACTCCTACGAGCAGTACTTC.

This clone was recorded once. The V and J genes are TRBV5-8 and TRBJ2-1; 10 positions match TRBD2. This CDR3 comprises 14 residues. The junction had 3 bases not matched to a gene; V was cut back by 7 bases and J by 2 bases. The germline V gene encodes CDR1 SGHTS and CDR2 YDEGEE. The CDR3: CASSLAGAYNEQFF. CDR3 DNA: TGTGCCAGCTCCCTAGCGGGAGCCTACAATGAGCAGTTCTTC.

This clone was seen more than once but under ten times. Other DNA sequences within the sample encode an identical CDR3. This rearrangement joins TRBV10-3 to TRBJ2-2; 8 bases align to TRBD2. This CDR3 is 17 amino acids long. The germline gives CDR1 ENHRY, CDR2 SYGVKD. V lost 6 bases to trimming and J lost 7 bases; unmatched junction nucleotides: 16. CDR3: CAIRKSLAGKRLGELFF. CDR3 DNA: TGTGCCATCAGGAAGAGCCTAGCGGGCAAACGTCTCGGGGAGCTGTTTTTT.

The V and J genes are TRBV28 and TRBJ1-4; D is perhaps TRBD1 (5 bases). This CDR3 is 15 amino acids long. V was shortened by 4 bases and J by 4 bases, with 13 bases between the two germline ends. Germline V lookup: CDR1 MDHEN, CDR2 SYDVKM. CDR3 in DNA: TGTGCCAGCAGTTCCGGGGGTGGATTTAATGAAAAACTGTTTTTT. Residues: CASSSGGGFNEKLFF. Using reference TRBV28 and TRBJ1-4 for the parts outside the CDR3, the full variable domain is DVKVTQSSRYLVKRTGEKVFLECVQDMDHENMFWYRQDPGLGLRLIYFSYDVKMKEKGDIPEGYSVSREKKERFSLILESASTNQTSMYLCASSSGGGFNEKLFFGSGTQLSVL.

V is TRBV27 and J is TRBJ1-6; the match to TRBD1 covers 7 bases. The CDR3 runs to 15 residues. The germline CDR1 and CDR2 sequences are MNHEY and SMNVEV (reference sequence). J gave up 8 bases and V 2 bases, and 6 bases lay outside the gene matches. The CDR3 bases are TGTGCCAGCAGTTTAAAGGGGGCTCAATATTCACCCCTCCACTTT. Encoded protein: CASSLKGAQYSPLHF.

This clone is a singleton in its sample. The chain uses TRBV4-1 and TRBJ1-5; 8 bases align to TRBD1. The CDR3 sequence is 16 residues long. Germline CDR1 reads MGHRA; CDR2 reads YSYEKL. With 4 bases clipped from V and 4 bases from J, the junction kept 9 bases outside the gene matches. CDR3 sequence: CASSLSPGQDNQPQHF. In DNA, the CDR3 is TGCGCCAGCAGCCTATCCCCGGGACAGGATAATCAGCCCCAGCATTTT.

J is TRBJ2-3 and V is TRBV4-1; 7 bases agree with TRBD2. V lost 4 bases to trimming and J lost 6 bases; unmatched junction nucleotides: 7. CDR3 size: 14 residues. In germline, CDR1 is MGHRA, CDR2 YSYEKL. The CDR3 DNA sequence: TGCGCCAGCAGCCTCGGCGGGAGAGCGGATACGCAGTATTTT. Protein product: CASSLGGRADTQYF.

The CDR3 nucleotides read TGTGCCAGCAGTTCCCCAAGTGATAGCGGGGAGCTGTTTTTT. Translated, it gives CASSSPSDSGELFF. The chain couples TRBV6-6 to TRBJ2-2; D not resolved. The germline V gene has CDR1 MNHNY and CDR2 SVGAGI (reference sequence). CDR3 length: 14 amino acids. Trimming pared 4 bases from V and 7 bases from J, leaving 13 bases between.

The chain employs TRBV3-1 (or the pseudogene TRBV3-2) and TRBJ1-5; unclear D gene. The CDR3 consists of 13 residues. V was cut by 1 base and J by 10 bases, with 11 bases left in between. From germline, CDR1 is LGHDT and CDR2 YNNKEL (reference sequence). The CDR3 loop reads CASSQVEGAPQHF. In DNA, the CDR3 is TGTGCCAGCAGCCAAGTTGAAGGAGCACCCCAGCATTTT.

The chain joins TRBV24-1 to TRBJ2-2; D is ambiguous. This CDR3 comprises 15 residues. From germline, CDR1 is KGHDR and CDR2 SFDVKD. The V end was cut by 7 bases, the J end by 0 bases, with 11 bases between. CDR3: CATRAADANTGELFF. CDR3 DNA: TGTGCCACCAGGGCGGCAGACGCGAACACCGGGGAGCTGTTTTTT.

The chain links TRBV19 to TRBJ2-7, with D uncertain. The V and J ends lost 3 bases and 2 bases respectively, with 11 bases between them. The CDR3 is made up of 14 amino acids. Germline CDR1 and CDR2: LNHDA and SQIVND (reference sequence). CDR3 region: CASSMPGSTYEQYF. The CDR3 DNA follows: TGTGCCAGTAGTATGCCCGGGTCCACCTACGAGCAGTACTTC.

V is TRBV6-2 or TRBV6-3 and J is TRBJ2-3; TRBD2 agrees at 11 bases. J lost 4 bases, V lost 9 bases, and 6 bases had no gene match. There are 14 residues in the CDR3. Germline CDR1 is MNHEY and CDR2 is SVGEGT. The CDR3 loop is CASSGRAWADTQYF. CDR3 nucleotides: TGTGCCAGTAGCGGGAGGGCCTGGGCAGATACGCAGTATTTT.

The J gene is TRBJ2-2, the V gene TRBV2; D remains ambiguous. Germline V gene data show CDR1 as SNHLY and CDR2 as FYNNEI. Between the trimmed V and J ends, which lost 11 bases and 1 base, there was a span of 8 bases. The CDR3 loop spans 12 amino acids. CDR3 sequence reads: CARQENTGELFF. The CDR3 DNA reads as TGTGCCCGTCAGGAGAACACCGGGGAGCTGTTTTTT.

V gene TRBV6-4 combines with J gene TRBJ2-1; TRBD1 matches 8 bases. V lost 4 bases, J lost 8 bases, and 10 bases stayed unmatched. The CDR3 runs 15 residues. CDR1 is MRHNA and CDR2 is SNTAGT in the germline V gene. The CDR3 DNA sequence: TGTGCCAGCAGTGTCGGACAGGGAGGTCTGGATGAGCAGTTCTTC. It is translated as CASSVGQGGLDEQFF.

This clone appeared once. This chain links TRBV15 with TRBJ1-2; no clear D. The germline gives CDR1 LNHNV, CDR2 YYDKDF (reference sequence). This CDR3 has 12 amino acids. Trimming left V 0 bases short and J 7 bases short, with 6 bases between. The CDR3 region is CATSREAGGYTF. The CDR3, as DNA: TGTGCCACCAGCAGAGAAGCGGGTGGCTACACCTTC.

This sequence joins TRBV7-2 and TRBJ2-7; TRBD1 is a possible D gene (6 bases). CDR1 and CDR2 (germline): SGHTA, FQGNSA. The CDR3 contains 16 residues. V lost 5 bases and J 0 bases, leaving 17 bases between the germline ends. The CDR3 coding sequence is TGTGCCAGCAGCCGGGAAGGGACAAGTAACTCCTACGAGCAGTACTTC. This codes for CASSREGTSNSYEQYF.

J is TRBJ2-7 and V is TRBV7-9; 8 nucleotides align to TRBD2. The ends lost 5 bases at V and 4 bases at J; junction bases unmatched: 7. The CDR3 has 14 residues. Germline V gene data show CDR1 as SEHNR and CDR2 as FQNEAQ (reference sequence). CDR3 protein: CASSPGGFRYEQYF. The CDR3 nucleotides read TGTGCCAGCAGCCCGGGGGGGTTTCGGTACGAGCAGTACTTC.

This clone was observed once. The chain carries TRBV5-4 and TRBJ2-1; 9 nucleotides agree with TRBD2. Germline V gene lookup returns CDR1 SGHNT and CDR2 YYREEE (reference sequence). Trimming cost V 3 bases and J 8 bases; bases outside gene matches: 9. CDR3 size: 15 residues. As DNA, the CDR3 is TGTGCCAGCAGCTACCCTAGCGGGAAAGGCGATGAGCAGTTCTTC. Its translation is CASSYPSGKGDEQFF. Complete variable domain (other parts from reference TRBV5-4 and TRBJ2-1): ETGVTQSPTHLIKTRGQQVTLRCSSQSGHNTVSWYQQALGQGPQFIFQYYREEENGRGNFPPRFSGLQFPNYSSELNVNALELDDSALYLCASSYPSGKGDEQFFGPGTRLTVL.

V usage is TRBV4-1 and J usage is TRBJ1-5; TRBD1 matches at 11 bases. CDR1 is MGHRA and CDR2 is YSYEKL in the germline V gene. The CDR3 contains 16 residues. Trimming took 4 bases from V and 3 from J; bases not matched to a gene: 5. CDR3 bases: TGCGCCAGCAGCCCAGGGACAGGGGGTTTCAATCAGCCCCAGCATTTT. Translating gives CASSPGTGGFNQPQHF.

This CDR3 is CASSRDRIYGYTF. In DNA form, the CDR3 reads TGTGCCAGCTCCCGGGACAGGATCTATGGCTACACCTTC. The rearrangement uses TRBV6-5 and TRBJ1-2, with 8 positions matching TRBD1. The CDR3 has 13 amino acids. Looked up from germline, CDR1 is MNHEY and CDR2 is SVGAGI. The V gene end was trimmed by 8 bases and the J gene end by 4 bases; junction bases not matched to a gene: 6.

This clone was observed a single time. The rearrangement links TRBV5-4 to TRBJ2-3; 9 bases agree with TRBD1. The CDR3 loop spans 18 amino acids. From germline, CDR1 is SGHNT and CDR2 YYREEE (reference sequence). The V and J ends lost 0 bases and 4 bases, in that order; junction bases with no gene match: 12. The CDR3 sequence is CASSLEIRGTGLADTQYF. The CDR3 DNA is TGTGCCAGCAGCTTGGAGATCCGGGGGACAGGGTTGGCAGATACGCAGTATTTT. Drawing the rest from reference TRBV5-4 and TRBJ2-3, the complete variable domain is ETGVTQSPTHLIKTRGQQVTLRCSSQSGHNTVSWYQQALGQGPQFIFQYYREEENGRGNFPPRFSGLQFPNYSSELNVNALELDDSALYLCASSLEIRGTGLADTQYFGPGTRLTVL.

J is TRBJ1-1 and V is TRBV7-3; D might be TRBD1 (5 bases). V was cut by 3 bases and J by 7 bases, with 12 bases left in between. There are 13 residues in the CDR3. Per the germline V gene, CDR1 is SGHTA and CDR2 is FQGTGA. This CDR3 is CASSFGPGDEAFF. The CDR3 DNA follows: TGTGCCAGCAGCTTCGGTCCGGGGGATGAAGCTTTCTTT.

The chain couples TRBV18 to TRBJ1-1; TRBD1 might be the D (5 bases). CDR1 and CDR2 from the germline V gene are KGHSH and LQKENI. The CDR3 length is 15 residues. V was clipped by 0 bases and J by 4 bases, with 12 bases between them. For the CDR3, the DNA is TGTGCCAGCTCACCACCAGTTGGGGCGAGCACTGAAGCTTTCTTT. Its translation: CASSPPVGASTEAFF.

The chain combines TRBV3-1 (or the pseudogene TRBV3-2) with TRBJ2-1, with 12 positions matching TRBD2. Per germline, CDR1 LGHDT and CDR2 YNNKEL (reference sequence). CDR3 length: 16 residues. V shed 1 base, J shed 9 bases, and the junction held 7 bases outside the gene matches. DNA of the CDR3: TGTGCCAGCAGCCAAGCAGGGACTAGCGGGCAGGGTGAGCAGTTCTTC. Encoded protein: CASSQAGTSGQGEQFF.

This chain connects TRBV5-1 to TRBJ1-6; TRBD1 aligns across 11 bases. Trimming took 1 base from V and 6 from J; bases not matched to a gene: 12. The CDR3 contains 19 residues. CDR1 SGHRS and CDR2 YFSETQ come from the germline V gene. The CDR3 protein is CASSLYGTGGHFSNSPLHF. CDR3 in DNA: TGCGCCAGCAGCTTGTACGGGACAGGGGGACATTTTTCTAATTCACCCCTCCACTTT.